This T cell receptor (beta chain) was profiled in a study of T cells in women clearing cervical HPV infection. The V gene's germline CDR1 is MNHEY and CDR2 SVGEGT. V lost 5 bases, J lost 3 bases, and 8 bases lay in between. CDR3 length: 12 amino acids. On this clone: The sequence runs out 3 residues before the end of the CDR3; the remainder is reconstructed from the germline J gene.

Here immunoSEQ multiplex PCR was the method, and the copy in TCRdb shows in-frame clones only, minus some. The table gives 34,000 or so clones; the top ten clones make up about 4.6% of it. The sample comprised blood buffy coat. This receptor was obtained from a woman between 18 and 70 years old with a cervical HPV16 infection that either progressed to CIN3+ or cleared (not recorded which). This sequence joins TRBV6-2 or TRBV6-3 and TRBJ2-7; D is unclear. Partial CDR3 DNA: TGTGCCAGCAGTCCCACAGTCTACGAG. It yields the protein CASSPTVYE. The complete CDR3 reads CASSPTVYEQYF.